This T cell receptor (beta chain) was obtained from a study of shared clonotypes between healthy human individuals. Study-level findings and limits: Clonotype sharing among donors likely depends on sequencing depth. Relative to their counterparts shared across all four donors, non-shared clonotypes exhibited diminished generation probabilities.

Sequencing was performed with immunoSEQ multiplex PCR; in TCRdb, only in-frame clones are kept and a portion is missing. The sample yields a few million clones, 80% to 95% seen once. Every donor was a Caucasian adult from Nashville, Tennessee. About this clone itself: Antigen specificity is unknown.

The CDR3 extends over 14 amino acids. The germline gives CDR1 LNHDA, CDR2 SQIVND (reference sequence). Trimming shortened V by 5 bases and J by 0 bases, and 7 bases separated the two germline ends. This TCR was sampled from a man aged 18 to 29 in good health. Some clones in this sample may be carry-over from other donors' samples. The sample was naive CD4+ T cells from PBMCs. This sample's subset: CD45RA+ positively selected. The J gene is TRBJ2-2, the V gene TRBV19; no clear D. The CDR3 DNA sequence: TGTGCCAGTAGTTTCCAGGCGAACACCGGGGAGCTGTTTTTT. As protein: CASSFQANTGELFF.